Following are 26 T cell receptor beta chains from one sample sequenced in a study of identical twins. One entry per CDR3 protein results from TCRdb running MiXCR on the 5' RACE reads. In the table there are about 920,000 distinct CDR3 sequences, roughly an eighth of which are singletons. The sample also formed part of further work on yellow fever vaccine responses in identical twins.

Sequenced material: PBMCs. These receptors all stem from a young woman in good health.

This chain connects TRBV6-2 or TRBV6-3 to TRBJ2-1, with D tentatively TRBD2 (6 bases). Trimming left V 0 bases short and J 7 bases short, with 10 bases between. From germline, CDR1 is MNHEY and CDR2 SVGEGT. The CDR3 spans 14 residues. The chain's CDR3 is CASSYSTRENEQFF. Written as DNA, the CDR3 is TGTGCCAGCAGTTACTCGACTAGGGAGAATGAGCAGTTCTTC.

This clonotype was counted between two and nine times. The gene calls are TRBV4-1 and TRBJ1-5; D gene unclear. The CDR3 contains 14 residues. The germline CDR1 and CDR2 sequences are MGHRA and YSYEKL. Deletions cut 4 bases from V and 4 bases from J, with 11 bases between. The CDR3 is CASSLQQENQPQHF. For the CDR3, the DNA is TGCGCCAGCAGCCTCCAGCAGGAGAATCAGCCCCAGCATTTT.

V is TRBV3-1 and J is TRBJ2-2; no clear D. Trimming left V 4 bases short and J 5 bases short, with 11 bases between. The germline V gene has CDR1 LGHDT and CDR2 YNNKEL (reference sequence). CDR3 length equals 14 residues. CDR3 bases: TGTGCCAGCAGCCTCGGGCCGCCTACCGGGGAGCTGTTTTTT. This sequence encodes CASSLGPPTGELFF.

The genes are TRBV10-3 and TRBJ2-2; D perhaps matches TRBD1 (6 bases). The CDR3 extends over 17 amino acids. The V gene's germline CDR1 is ENHRY and CDR2 SYGVKD. With 4 bases removed from V and 0 bases from J, the gap between germline ends came to 15 bases. DNA of the CDR3: TGTGCCATCAGTGGTGAAGGGGGTGAAGCGAACACCGGGGAGCTGTTTTTT. This gives the protein CAISGEGGEANTGELFF.

V is TRBV20-1 and J is TRBJ2-7; either TRBD1 or TRBD2 may supply D (5 bases each). The length of the CDR3 is 14 residues. Trimming shortened V by 0 bases and J by 7 bases, and 16 bases separated the two germline ends. The germline V gene has CDR1 DFQATT and CDR2 SNEGSKA (reference sequence). CDR3: CSAREPGTRGEQYF. The CDR3 DNA sequence: TGCAGTGCTAGAGAGCCCGGGACCCGTGGGGAGCAGTACTTC.

There are a few counts of this clonotype. This rearrangement joins TRBV19 to TRBJ2-1; 9 bases align to TRBD2. Unmatched junction bases numbered 2, after V lost 6 bases and J lost 5 bases. Germline CDR1 LNHDA, CDR2 SQIVND (reference sequence). The CDR3 runs 13 residues. The CDR3 here is CASRPSGDNEQFF. CDR3 sequence (DNA): TGTGCCAGTAGGCCTAGCGGGGACAATGAGCAGTTCTTC.

This sequence joins TRBV11-2 and TRBJ2-1, with no clear D. The V end was cut by 5 bases, the J end by 0 bases, with 23 bases between. The CDR3 loop spans 19 amino acids. Germline values: CDR1 SGHAT, CDR2 FQNNGV. The CDR3, as DNA: TGTGCCAGCAGCCCGAGGCCAGCTGGCGCACTCAGCTCCTACAATGAGCAGTTCTTC. Translation: CASSPRPAGALSSYNEQFF.

The chain joins TRBV7-2 to TRBJ2-6; tentatively, D is TRBD1 (6 bases). The CDR3 loop spans 19 amino acids. The V and J ends lost 6 bases and 1 base respectively, with 22 bases between them. Germline V gene sequence: CDR1 SGHTA, CDR2 FQGNSA. The CDR3 loop reads CASSSAPGVFWSGANVLTF. The CDR3 region has the DNA TGTGCCAGCAGTTCAGCCCCAGGGGTGTTTTGGTCTGGGGCCAACGTCCTGACTTTC.

This chain joins TRBV20-1 and TRBJ2-7, with 9 bases matching TRBD2. CDR3 length: 13 residues. The V and J ends lost 4 bases and 4 bases, in that order; junction bases with no gene match: 5. Per the germline V gene, CDR1 is DFQATT and CDR2 is SNEGSKA (reference sequence). The CDR3 DNA reads TGCAGTGCTAATCTAGCGGGACTATACGAGCAGTACTTC. As protein: CSANLAGLYEQYF.

The CDR3 reads CASSLDLVGGPIDTQYF. For the CDR3, the DNA is TGTGCCAGCAGCTTAGATCTTGTGGGAGGGCCCATAGATACGCAGTATTTT. The chain recombines TRBV11-2 with TRBJ2-3; 7 nucleotides agree with TRBD2. The CDR3 has 17 amino acids. Trimming cost V 0 bases and J 5 bases; bases outside gene matches: 11. Per germline, CDR1 SGHAT and CDR2 FQNNGV.

The chain is built from TRBV15 and TRBJ2-1; D not resolved. Germline CDR1 is LNHNV and CDR2 is YYDKDF (reference sequence). V lost 5 bases and J 5 bases, leaving 7 bases between the germline ends. This CDR3 has 12 residues. The CDR3 coding sequence is TGTGCCACCAGCCGTGACGACAATGAGCAGTTCTTC. It yields the protein CATSRDDNEQFF. Supplemented by reference TRBV15 and TRBJ2-1, the full variable domain reads DAMVIQNPRYQVTQFGKPVTLSCSQTLNHNVMYWYQQKSSQAPKLLFHYYDKDFNNEADTPDNFQSRRPNTSFCFLDIRSPGLGDTAMYLCATSRDDNEQFFGPGTRLTVL.

This clonotype appeared many times. This chain joins TRBV29-1 and TRBJ2-4, with 8 bases aligning to TRBD2. V was pared by 4 bases and J by 2 bases, with 13 bases of the junction left unmatched. The germline CDR1 and CDR2 sequences are SQVTM and ANQGSEA. The length of the CDR3 is 17 residues. The CDR3 sequence is CSVAPGTSFGSKNIQYF. CDR3 in DNA: TGCAGCGTTGCCCCCGGGACTAGTTTTGGGTCCAAAAACATTCAGTACTTC.

This clonotype was counted between two and nine times. V is TRBV28 and J is TRBJ2-1; a weak D match, TRBD1 (5 bases). The V end was cut by 5 bases, the J end by 9 bases, with 11 bases between. The germline gives CDR1 MDHEN, CDR2 SYDVKM. The CDR3 runs to 12 residues. The CDR3 sequence is CASSAGWSEQFF. CDR3 coding DNA: TGTGCCAGCAGTGCAGGGTGGAGTGAGCAGTTCTTC.

As concerns this clonotype: One end of the junction fails to match germline, which may point to a read error. The genes are TRBV7-8 and TRBJ2-4; D unclear. CDR1 and CDR2 from the germline V gene are SGHVS and FQNEAQ. The CDR3 consists of 13 residues. As DNA, the CDR3 is TGTGCCAGCAGCTTAGATCTTGAGCGTCCCGCGGACTTC. It is translated as CASSLDLERPADF.

This chain uses TRBV27 with TRBJ2-2; 11 bases align to TRBD2. The CDR3 length is 18 residues. The junction had 11 bases not matched to a gene; V was cut back by 7 bases and J by 1 base. CDR1 MNHEY and CDR2 SMNVEV come from the germline V gene (reference sequence). The CDR3: CASKIFSGRALNTGELFF. Here the CDR3 DNA reads TGTGCCAGCAAAATTTTTAGCGGGAGGGCCCTGAACACCGGGGAGCTGTTTTTT.

The chain employs TRBV10-2 and TRBJ1-2; D is unclear. Germline values: CDR1 WSHSY, CDR2 SAAADI. Trimming took 6 bases from V and 4 from J, leaving 12 bases between them. The CDR3 totals 13 residues. The CDR3 sequence: CASRIQNSYGYTF. In nucleotides, the CDR3 is TGCGCCAGCAGGATACAGAATTCCTATGGCTACACCTTC.

The V gene is TRBV20-1, the J gene TRBJ1-2; no reliable D call. The V end lost 5 bases, the J end lost 8 bases, and 15 bases lay between the germline ends. Germline CDR1 reads DFQATT; CDR2 reads SNEGSKA (reference sequence). This CDR3 contains 12 residues. The CDR3 reads CSAPTPPWGYTF. As DNA, the CDR3 is TGCAGTGCTCCTACCCCTCCGTGGGGCTACACCTTC.

This chain connects TRBV28 to TRBJ2-5; possibly TRBD1 or TRBD2 for D (6 bases each). The CDR3 loop spans 15 amino acids. Germline V gives CDR1 MDHEN, CDR2 SYDVKM. Trimming removed 7 bases at V and 5 bases at J, with 20 bases between. Here the CDR3 DNA reads TGTGCCAGCACCAAGTCGGCAGGGGAGGCCGAGACCCAGTACTTC. Protein product: CASTKSAGEAETQYF. The complete variable domain, with remaining parts taken from reference TRBV28 and TRBJ2-5, reads DVKVTQSSRYLVKRTGEKVFLECVQDMDHENMFWYRQDPGLGLRLIYFSYDVKMKEKGDIPEGYSVSREKKERFSLILESASTNQTSMYLCASTKSAGEAETQYFGPGTRLLVL.

The gene calls are TRBV29-1 and TRBJ2-5, with 12 bases that match TRBD2. The germline V gene has CDR1 SQVTM and CDR2 ANQGSEA. This CDR3 contains 17 residues. Trimming took 1 base from V and 2 from J; bases not matched to a gene: 8. The CDR3 nucleotides read TGCAGCGTTGAAGGACTTCCTAGCGGGAGGGGTCAAGAGACCCAGTACTTC. Translated, it gives CSVEGLPSGRGQETQYF. Filled out from reference TRBV29-1 and TRBJ2-5, the complete variable domain reads SAVISQKPSRDICQRGTSLTIQCQVDSQVTMMFWYRQQPGQSLTLIATANQGSEATYESGFVIDKFPISRPNLTFSTLTVSNMSPEDSSIYLCSVEGLPSGRGQETQYFGPGTRLLVL.

This clonotype turned up a few times. J is TRBJ2-3 and V is TRBV20-1, with D possibly called TRBD1 or TRBD2 (5 bases each). V shed 3 bases and J shed 4 bases, with 11 bases lying between them. CDR3 length: 13 residues. Germline CDR1 DFQATT, CDR2 SNEGSKA (reference sequence). The CDR3 nucleotides are TGCAGTGCTAGGGGTAGAGGGGCAGATACGCAGTATTTT. Translation gives CSARGRGADTQYF.

This clonotype appeared a few times. The chain uses TRBV6-5 and TRBJ1-2; D possibly corresponds to TRBD1 (5 bases). The CDR3 is made up of 12 amino acids. V was cut by 8 bases and J by 6 bases, with 13 bases left in between. Germline CDR1 reads MNHEY; CDR2 reads SVGAGI. DNA of the CDR3: TGTGCCAGCGGGTCCAGGGTTGATGGCTACACCTTC. Translation: CASGSRVDGYTF.

V and J are TRBV20-1 and TRBJ2-1; 8 bases align to TRBD2. The CDR3 has 15 residues. V shed 0 bases and J 1 base; nucleotides not matched to a gene: 2. Germline CDR1 and CDR2: DFQATT and SNEGSKA (reference sequence). CDR3 sequence: CSARDSSGSYNEQFF. The CDR3 bases are TGCAGTGCTAGAGATTCTAGCGGGTCCTACAATGAGCAGTTCTTC.

The gene calls are TRBV12-3 or TRBV12-4 and TRBJ1-3; 9 nucleotides line up with TRBD1. V trimming: 6 bases; J trimming: 0 bases; junction bases outside the gene matches: 9. The CDR3 has 17 amino acids. CDR3 loop: CASSHRGLPPSGNTIYF. The CDR3, as DNA: TGTGCCAGCAGCCACAGGGGGCTTCCCCCCTCTGGAAACACCATATATTTT.

The J gene is TRBJ2-5, the V gene TRBV20-1; 8 bases match TRBD2. CDR1 DFQATT and CDR2 SNEGSKA come from the germline V gene (reference sequence). The CDR3 consists of 15 residues. The junction had 12 bases not matched to a gene; V was cut back by 5 bases and J by 4 bases. The CDR3 bases are TGCAGTGCTTACCCAGGACTAGCCTGGAGAGAGACCCAGTACTTC. This sequence encodes CSAYPGLAWRETQYF.

The rearrangement joins TRBV18 to TRBJ2-7; D is uncertain. Trimming removed 5 bases from V and 2 bases from J, with 13 bases in between. The CDR3 runs 14 residues. The germline gives CDR1 KGHSH, CDR2 LQKENI. DNA for the CDR3: TGTGCCAGCTCATATCGTCACGGACCCTACGAGCAGTACGTC. Translating it yields CASSYRHGPYEQYV.

This clonotype was seen many times. At one end the junction does not follow the germline gene, possibly because of a read error. The chain joins TRBV7-3 to TRBJ2-3; TRBD2 aligns across 10 bases. This CDR3 spans 15 amino acids. Germline values: CDR1 SGHTA, CDR2 FQGTGA. CDR3 sequence reads: CASSSGLAGTDTQYF. The CDR3 DNA sequence: TGCGCCAGCAGCTCAGGACTAGCGGGCACAGATACGCAGTATTTT.